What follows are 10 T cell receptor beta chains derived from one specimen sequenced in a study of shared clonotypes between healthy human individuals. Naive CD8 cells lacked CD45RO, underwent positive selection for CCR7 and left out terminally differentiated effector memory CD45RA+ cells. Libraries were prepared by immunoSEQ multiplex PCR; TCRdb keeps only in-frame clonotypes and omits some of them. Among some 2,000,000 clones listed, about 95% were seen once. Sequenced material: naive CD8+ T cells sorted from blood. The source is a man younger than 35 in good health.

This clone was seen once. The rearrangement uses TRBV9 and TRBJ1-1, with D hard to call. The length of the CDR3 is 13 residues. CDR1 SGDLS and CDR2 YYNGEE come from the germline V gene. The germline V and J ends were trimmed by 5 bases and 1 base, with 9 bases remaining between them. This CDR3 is CASRSDGNTEAFF. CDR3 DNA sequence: TGTGCCAGCAGATCCGACGGGAACACTGAAGCTTTCTTT.

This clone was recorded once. CDR3 sequence (DNA): TGCAGCGTTGAAGGAATTCGGGGAGGTACCCTGGTGTATGCACACAATGAGCAGTTCTTC. Its translation: CSVEGIRGGTLVYAHNEQFF. This chain links TRBV29-1 with TRBJ2-1; the D gene is possibly TRBD2 (6 bases). This CDR3 region has 20 residues. Germline V gene lookup returns CDR1 SQVTM and CDR2 ANQGSEA. V gave up 1 base and J gave up 5 bases, with 30 bases separating them.

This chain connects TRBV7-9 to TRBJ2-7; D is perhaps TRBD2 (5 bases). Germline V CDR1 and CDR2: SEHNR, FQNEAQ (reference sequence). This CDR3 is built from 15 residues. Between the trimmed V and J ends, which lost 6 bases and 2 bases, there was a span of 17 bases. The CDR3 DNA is TGTGCCAGCAGTTCTGGAGGTAGCGCTCCCTACGAGCAGTACTTC. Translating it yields CASSSGGSAPYEQYF.

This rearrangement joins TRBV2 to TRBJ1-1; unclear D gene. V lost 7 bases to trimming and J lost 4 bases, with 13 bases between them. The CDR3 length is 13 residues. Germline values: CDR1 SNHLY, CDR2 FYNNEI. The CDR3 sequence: CASTPGRGTEAFF. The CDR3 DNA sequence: TGTGCCAGCACCCCAGGTCGAGGCACTGAAGCTTTCTTT.

The CDR3 loop reads CASSLGLAAQETQYF. CDR3 sequence (DNA): TGCGCCAGCAGCTTGGGACTAGCGGCGCAAGAGACCCAGTACTTC. The V and J genes are TRBV5-1 and TRBJ2-5; TRBD2 matches 9 bases. V lost 0 bases and J lost 2; bases outside the gene matches: 2. The length of the CDR3 is 15 residues. CDR1 is SGHRS, CDR2 YFSETQ, per germline.

The CDR3 region has the DNA TGTGCCATCAGTGAGGACCAAGCGAGATCCAACTATGGCTACACCTTC. Residues: CAISEDQARSNYGYTF. This sequence joins TRBV10-3 and TRBJ1-2; D unclear. Germline V gives CDR1 ENHRY, CDR2 SYGVKD. The V end lost 2 bases, the J end lost 2 bases, and 15 bases lay between the germline ends. The CDR3 totals 16 residues.

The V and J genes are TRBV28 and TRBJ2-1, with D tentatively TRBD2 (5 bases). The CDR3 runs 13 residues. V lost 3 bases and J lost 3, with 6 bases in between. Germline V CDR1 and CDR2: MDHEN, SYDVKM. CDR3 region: CASSFAGYNEQFF. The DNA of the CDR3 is TGTGCCAGCAGTTTCGCGGGCTACAATGAGCAGTTCTTC.

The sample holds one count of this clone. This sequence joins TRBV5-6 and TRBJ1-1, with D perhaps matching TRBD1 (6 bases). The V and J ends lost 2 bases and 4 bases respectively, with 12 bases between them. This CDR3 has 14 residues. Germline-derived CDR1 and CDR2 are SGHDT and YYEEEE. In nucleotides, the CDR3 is TGTGCCAGCAGCTTTGTAGGAGGGGGCACTGAAGCTTTCTTT. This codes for CASSFVGGGTEAFF. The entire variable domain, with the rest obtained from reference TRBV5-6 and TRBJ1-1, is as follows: DAGVTQSPTHLIKTRGQQVTLRCSPKSGHDTVSWYQQALGQGPQFIFQYYEEEERQRGNFPDRFSGHQFPNYSSELNVNALLLGDSALYLCASSFVGGGTEAFFGQGTRLTVV.

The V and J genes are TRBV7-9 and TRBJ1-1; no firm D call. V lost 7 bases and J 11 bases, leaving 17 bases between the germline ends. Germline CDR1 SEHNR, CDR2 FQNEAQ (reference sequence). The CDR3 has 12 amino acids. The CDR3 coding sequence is TGTGCCAGCACCACTGGGGAGCTGGGGGCTTTCTTT. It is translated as CASTTGELGAFF.

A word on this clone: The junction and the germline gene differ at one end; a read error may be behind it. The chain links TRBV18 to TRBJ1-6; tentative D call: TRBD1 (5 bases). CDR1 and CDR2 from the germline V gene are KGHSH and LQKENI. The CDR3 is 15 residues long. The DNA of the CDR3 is TGTGCCAGCTCACCACCGGGACGGTATAATCCACCCCTCCACTTT. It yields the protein CASSPPGRYNPPLHF.